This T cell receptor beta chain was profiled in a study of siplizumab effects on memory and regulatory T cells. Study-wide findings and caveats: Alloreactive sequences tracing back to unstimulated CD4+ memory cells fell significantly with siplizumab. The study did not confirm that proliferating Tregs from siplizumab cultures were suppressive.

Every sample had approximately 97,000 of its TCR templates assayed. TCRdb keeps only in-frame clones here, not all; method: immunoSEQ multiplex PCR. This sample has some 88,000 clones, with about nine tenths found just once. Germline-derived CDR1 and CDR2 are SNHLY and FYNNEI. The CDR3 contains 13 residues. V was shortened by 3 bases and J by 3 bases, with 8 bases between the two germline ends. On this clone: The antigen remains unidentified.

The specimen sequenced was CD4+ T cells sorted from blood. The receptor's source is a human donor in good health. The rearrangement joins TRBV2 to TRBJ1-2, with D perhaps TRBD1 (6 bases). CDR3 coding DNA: TGTGCCAGCAGTGAGGGACAAGACTATGGCTACACCTTC. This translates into CASSEGQDYGYTF. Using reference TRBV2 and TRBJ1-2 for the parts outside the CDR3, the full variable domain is EPEVTQTPSHQVTQMGQEVILRCVPISNHLYFYWYRQILGQKVEFLVSFYNNEISEKSEIFDDQFSVERPDGSNFTLKIRSTKLEDSAMYFCASSEGQDYGYTFGSGTRLTVV.